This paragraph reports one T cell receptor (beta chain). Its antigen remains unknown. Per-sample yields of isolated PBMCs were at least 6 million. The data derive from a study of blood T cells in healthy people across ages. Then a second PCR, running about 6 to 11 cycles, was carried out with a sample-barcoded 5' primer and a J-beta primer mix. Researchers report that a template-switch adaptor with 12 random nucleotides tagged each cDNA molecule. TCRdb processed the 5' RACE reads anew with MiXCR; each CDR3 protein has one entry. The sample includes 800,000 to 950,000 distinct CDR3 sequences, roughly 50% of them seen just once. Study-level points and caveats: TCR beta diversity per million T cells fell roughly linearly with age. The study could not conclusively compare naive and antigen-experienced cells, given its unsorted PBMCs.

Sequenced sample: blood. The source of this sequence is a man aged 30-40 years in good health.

The CDR3 here is CASSLASLAGTDTQYF. CDR3 in DNA: TGTGCCAGCAGCTTAGCGTCACTGGCCGGCACAGATACGCAGTATTTT. This chain uses TRBV7-2 with TRBJ2-3; no clear D. The CDR3 spans 16 residues. CDR1 is SGHTA, CDR2 FQGNSA, per germline. The V end lost 0 bases, the J end lost 1 base, and 11 bases lay between the germline ends.